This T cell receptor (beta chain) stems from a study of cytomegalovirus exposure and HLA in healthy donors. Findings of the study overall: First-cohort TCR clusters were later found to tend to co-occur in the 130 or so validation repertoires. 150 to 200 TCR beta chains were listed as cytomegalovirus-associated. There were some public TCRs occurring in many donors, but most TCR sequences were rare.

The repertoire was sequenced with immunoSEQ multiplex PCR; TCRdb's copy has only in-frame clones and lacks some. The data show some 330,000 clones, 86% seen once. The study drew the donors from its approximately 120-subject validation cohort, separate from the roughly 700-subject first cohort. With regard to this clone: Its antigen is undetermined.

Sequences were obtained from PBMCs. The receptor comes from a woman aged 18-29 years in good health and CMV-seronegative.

Here the CDR3 reads CASSLASGKIYNEQFF. CDR3 coding DNA: TGTGCCAGCAGCTTAGCTAGCGGGAAGATCTACAATGAGCAGTTCTTC. The chain carries TRBV7-9 and TRBJ2-1, with 8 bases identical to TRBD2. The V gene's germline CDR1 is SEHNR and CDR2 FQNEAQ (reference sequence). V lost 0 bases to trimming and J lost 3 bases; unmatched junction nucleotides: 4. This CDR3 has 16 residues.